The 3 T cell receptor beta chains given below trace back to one sample, sequenced in a study of response to subunit inactivated influenza vaccine. TCRdb itself ran the RT-PCR reads through MiXCR, one entry per CDR3 protein. The sample includes about 180,000 distinct CDR3 sequences, roughly 10% seen only once; the top ten take about a third. The sample was CD8+ T cells sorted from PBMCs, taken less than 25 months after vaccination. The receptors were gathered from a man between 50 and 75 years old who received an inactivated influenza vaccine.

The sample holds many counts of this clonotype. The CDR3 here is CSVDVRGRGNEQFF. The CDR3 DNA reads TGCAGCGTTGATGTCAGGGGGCGCGGAAATGAGCAGTTCTTC. This chain connects TRBV29-1 to TRBJ2-1, with TRBD1 matching over 8 bases. This CDR3 spans 14 amino acids. CDR1 is SQVTM, CDR2 ANQGSEA, per germline. The V gene end was trimmed by 3 bases and the J gene end by 7 bases; junction bases not matched to a gene: 8.

The chain is built from TRBV28 and TRBJ1-5, with D hard to call. CDR3 length: 13 amino acids. The germline V gene has CDR1 MDHEN and CDR2 SYDVKM. Trimming pared 3 bases from V and 4 bases from J, leaving 7 bases between. DNA of the CDR3: TGTGCCAGCAGTTTGAGCAGGAATCAGCCCCAGCATTTT. Protein sequence: CASSLSRNQPQHF.

This clonotype was seen ten or more times. CDR3 residues: CASSPYNEQFF. CDR3 coding DNA: TGTGCCAGCAGCCCCTACAATGAGCAGTTCTTC. V and J are TRBV7-9 and TRBJ2-1; no clear D. V was shortened by 5 bases and J by 2 bases, with 1 base between the two germline ends. Germline V gives CDR1 SEHNR, CDR2 FQNEAQ (reference sequence). There are 11 residues in the CDR3.